This T cell receptor (beta chain) was recorded in a study of cytomegalovirus exposure and HLA in healthy donors (dated by TCRdb to the late 2010s). For the wider study: According to an earlier analysis of a few hundred of the donors, some 180 million T cells yielded roughly 100 million unique TCR beta sequences and 276 Gb of sequence data. An early release that covered around 590 HLA-typed donors contained approximately 300 gigabases of sequencing data and approximately 85 million unique TCR sequences. Among the roughly 430 genotyped donors, approximately 77% belonged to the genetic ancestry cluster associated with self-reported Caucasian donors. The study aimed to test whether cataloging public T cell receptors could reveal signatures of past pathogen exposure. The T cell repertoires of several hundred subjects were profiled by immunosequencing and related to cytomegalovirus serostatus. A separate validation cohort of some 130 different subjects was used in addition to the roughly 640-subject first cohort. To predict cytomegalovirus infection status, the study combined high-throughput TCR immunosequencing, statistical association of individual TCRs with disease status, and machine learning. In a later analysis, previously published TCR beta repertoires from 666 donors were re-analyzed and high-resolution HLA genotyping was added so that TCR occurrence patterns could be studied. Rather than drawing on any new phenotypic data, the later analysis identified candidate immune exposures from TCR beta sequences and the way those sequences occurred across donors. In an earlier analysis of over 550 of the donors, high-throughput TCR beta sequencing was used to judge whether each TCR beta V gene segment behaved as functional or pseudogenic. Donor age, sex, ethnicity and CMV serostatus were collected together with the repertoire data. A later genetic analysis used genome-wide SNP genotypes for about three fifths of the 666 donors, treating that subset as a discovery cohort. Every discovery cohort repertoire had been produced on one sequencing platform. HLA typing covered class I and class II loci at four-digit resolution. Typing coverage varied by locus: about 620-630 donors for A, B, C, DRB1 and DQB1; more than 500 for DQA1; around 610 for DPA1; 400 to 480 for DPB1. Five DR-DQ haplotypes were handled as single units for association and clustering, since linkage in the cohort was strong. Across some 400 genotyped donors of the cohort, an average of about 200,000 unique TCR beta nucleotide sequences per donor were sequenced, and roughly a sixth of those sequences were non-productive.

To note about this clone: There is no known antigen for this receptor. No much larger clonotype is one base removed from it; base qualities were not supplied.

In total, just over 650 healthy bone marrow donors made up the cohort. All cohort members were sampled while nominally healthy, although unrecorded immune exposures were likely present. The donor was CMV seropositive and belonged to the group of around 300 seropositive cohort members. Every donor gave a peripheral blood sample, and the peripheral blood mononuclear cells from that sample were used for TCR beta sequencing. Genomic DNA was extracted from the blood cell samples with the Qiagen DNeasy Blood Extraction Kit. CDR1 is given as SGHRS and CDR2 as YFSETQ, both from the germline V gene. Between the V and J ends, shortened by 7 bases and 0 bases respectively, the junction contains 11 bases. Its CDR3 holds 15 amino acids, cysteine through phenylalanine. Solely the CDR3 DNA is kept, with 45 bases framed from the first base. The study at large found these results: When HLA alleles, especially DR and DQ, strongly co-occurred, attributing TCR associations to individual alleles was difficult. An earlier analysis of 450 to 750 of the donors showed that most TCR beta V segments appeared in productive rearrangements either about 87% or about 30% of the time, which broadly matched IMGT annotations. At a false discovery rate of 0.05, a later analysis linked around 15,000 TCR beta sequences to specific HLA alleles. According to a later analysis, parvovirus B19, influenza, CMV and Epstein-Barr virus appeared linked to several top co-occurrence clusters. In vitro tests confirmed that three of the cytomegalovirus-associated TCR beta chains recognize cytomegalovirus antigens. In both the original and validation cohorts, the classifier was reported to diagnose cytomegalovirus status with high specificity and sensitivity. V-gene and J-gene trimming of TCR beta chains was associated with a missense DCLRE1C variant in a later genetic analysis, and the association was replicated in an independent cohort. A total of 150 to 200 TCR beta chains were listed by the study as associated with cytomegalovirus. A group of highly shared sequence variants was considered likely to be a technical artifact of the sequencing pipeline. In a later analysis, HLA-associated TCR beta chains were found to be more clonally expanded and to have lower generation probabilities than equally common non-associated chains. HLA typing was unavailable for some donors at each locus, so association tests used only the typed subset. The only immune exposure information available for the cohort was CMV serostatus. Compared with the roughly 700-donor mean, donors in an Asian-associated ancestry cluster had fewer N-insertions in productive TCRs, according to a later genetic analysis. In a later analysis, the rate of TCR association differed among HLA loci, with DRB1 alleles having the most associated TCRs and HLA-C alleles having the fewest. According to the authors, the approach could potentially be generalized to other disease states and immunological phenotypes. The cohort was sequenced for TCR beta chains only, and without alpha or paired-chain data the features that could be detected were limited. A further reported finding was that TCR beta sequences accurately predicted the HLA-A and HLA-B alleles for most subjects in the first cohort. The 87-base-pair reads could not distinguish some IMGT-functional V segments, including TRBV6-2 and TRBV6-3, so those segments were excluded. Correlated functional status among segregating V segments might be attributable to linkage disequilibrium, but an unknown experimental factor could not be ruled out. While some public TCRs were present in many individuals, most TCR sequences turned up only very rarely across donors. A later analysis found that most CMV-associated TCR beta chains appeared HLA-restricted, with HLA associations seemingly driven largely by CMV exposure. Roughly uniform sequencing depth across donors was assumed in presence/absence analyses, although this assumption may not hold. Because counts were too low, 15 to 20 rarely observed V segments, including chromosome 9 orphons, were left out of the earlier analysis of about 620 of the donors.

Receptors were amplified or captured by the immunoSEQ multiplex PCR assay. The multiplex PCR relied on a mix of 60 forward primers for TCR Vbeta segments and 13 reverse primers for TCR Jbeta segments. A multiplex PCR assay on genomic DNA amplified the CDR3 region of rearranged TCR beta genes. Amplified TCR beta libraries were sequenced as 87-base-pair reads on the Illumina HiSeq System. In the source study's methods: A later analysis tallied roughly 76 million unique TCR beta chains across the 700 or so repertoires, and about 12 million of those chains were shared by two or more donors. Raw reads were error-corrected and collapsed into unique sequences with a nearest-neighbor algorithm that merged closely related sequences to remove PCR and sequencing errors. Alignment of CDR3 sequences to IMGT reference sequences was used to assign V, D and J gene segments. For a sequence to be retained, a match of at least six nucleotides to both a V gene segment and a J gene segment was required. Rearrangements were called productive when the CDR3 lacked stop codons and stayed in frame with V and J; all others were non-productive. CDR3 was defined according to IMGT convention as the region running from the second conserved V-encoded cysteine to the conserved J-encoded phenylalanine. Sequences without an unambiguous match to a single V gene segment were excluded from the earlier analysis of approximately 560 of the donors. In an earlier analysis of a few hundred of the donors, V segments were called functional above 56.7% productive rearrangements and were called segregating when the between-donor standard deviation exceeded 5%. A statistical classification framework was built for diagnosing cytomegalovirus status from the catalog of TCR beta chain sequences. A later analysis assigned V and J genes by comparing TCR nucleotide sequences with IMGT/GENE-DB human TR gene sequences. In a later analysis, CDR3 sequences and most-parsimonious VDJ recombination scenarios were assigned using the TCRdist pipeline. In a later analysis, each TCR beta chain was defined by its CDR3 amino acid sequence together with its V-gene family, and reads without a unique V-gene family were excluded. As a way to deal with suspected cross-contamination and a sequencing artifact, a later analysis dropped 450 to 700 nucleotide sequences that were highly shared and had low generation probability. A later analysis calculated a clonal expansion index for each public chain from normalized within-repertoire ranks of inferred template counts. In a later analysis, generation probabilities were computed using a VDJ recombination model fitted to out-of-frame rearrangements, and the results were checked against IGoR. In a later analysis, hypergeometric tests were used to score TCR-TCR, TCR-HLA and TCR-CMV co-occurrence, with a repertoire-size bias correction applied to TCR pairs. To estimate false discovery rates, a later analysis permuted the HLA or CMV assignments 20 times. In a later analysis, co-occurring TCRs were grouped with DBSCAN, and TCRdist sequence similarity was added when clustering was performed within HLA-allele-positive subsets. Co-occurrence clustering excluded repertoires with fewer than 30,000 or more than 120,000 public chains, plus five with anomalous nucleotide sharing. TCRdb re-hosts the immuneACCESS table, in-frame sequences only. Its copies lack some clones; in the studies checked, an unresolved V gene accounts for under half of them, and the cause for the rest is not known. That table supplies the V and J calls and clone size; D and trimming were determined from the DNA. The sample contains under 200,000 clones, around 75% of them found a single time. 2.5% to 3% of the sample is taken by the ten largest.

The sequence derives from a woman between 50 and 59 years old in good health and CMV-seropositive. Sequencing was carried out using PBMCs. The chain was built from TRBV5-1 and TRBJ1-6; TRBD1 is a weak D gene call, 5 bases matching. Read as DNA, the sequence is TGCGCCAGCCGGAGGGACTCCTCCTATAATTCACCCCTCCACTTT. Its coded protein is CASRRDSSYNSPLHF.